This T cell receptor (beta chain) was documented in a study of T-cell memory formation after mild COVID-19. This CDR3 contains 13 residues. Germline CDR1 is LNHNV and CDR2 is YYDKDF (reference sequence). The ends were cut back, 0 bases at V and 6 bases at J, with 6 bases in the middle. 5'RACE primed at constant segments yielded TCR alpha and TCR beta cDNA libraries bearing sample barcodes and UMIs. TCRdb reprocessed the 5' RACE reads with MiXCR, giving one entry per CDR3 protein. The sample carries 450,000 to 650,000 distinct CDR3 sequences, roughly 18% recorded once. What was sequenced was PBMCs or a T cell subset sorted from them (not recorded which). V is TRBV15 and J is TRBJ1-5; the D is unclear. The clonotype was recovered from an adult woman who had mild COVID-19 (a few samples of this study predate the infection). Cell type and time point are not known. The CDR3 sequence is CATSRDIGQPQHF. The DNA for the CDR3 is TGTGCCACCAGCAGAGATATTGGTCAGCCCCAGCATTTT. Combining the CDR3 with reference TRBV15 and TRBJ1-5 gives the whole variable domain DAMVIQNPRYQVTQFGKPVTLSCSQTLNHNVMYWYQQKSSQAPKLLFHYYDKDFNNEADTPDNFQSRRPNTSFCFLDIRSPGLGDTAMYLCATSRDIGQPQHFGDGTRLSIL.